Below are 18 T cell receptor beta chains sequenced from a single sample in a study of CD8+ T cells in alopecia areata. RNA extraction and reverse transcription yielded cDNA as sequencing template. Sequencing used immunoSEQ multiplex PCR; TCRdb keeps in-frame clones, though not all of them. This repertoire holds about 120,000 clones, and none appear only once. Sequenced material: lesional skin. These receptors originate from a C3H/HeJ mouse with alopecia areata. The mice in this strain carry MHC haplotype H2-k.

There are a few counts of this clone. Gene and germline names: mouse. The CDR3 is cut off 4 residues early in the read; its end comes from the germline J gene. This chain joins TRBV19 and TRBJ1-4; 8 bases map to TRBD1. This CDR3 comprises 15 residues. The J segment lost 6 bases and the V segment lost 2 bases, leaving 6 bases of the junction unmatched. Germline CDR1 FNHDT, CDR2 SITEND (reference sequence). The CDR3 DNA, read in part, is TGTGCCAGCAGTATCGCGGACAGGGTGGACGAA. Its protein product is CASSIADRVDE. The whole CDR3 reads CASSIADRVDERLFF.

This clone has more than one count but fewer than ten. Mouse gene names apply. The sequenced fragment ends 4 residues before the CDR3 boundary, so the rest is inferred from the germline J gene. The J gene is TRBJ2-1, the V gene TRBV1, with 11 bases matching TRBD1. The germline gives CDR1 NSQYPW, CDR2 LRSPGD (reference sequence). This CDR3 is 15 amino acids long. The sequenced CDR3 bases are TGCACCTGCAGTGCAGGGGACAGGGGGTTAGCT. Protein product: CTCSAGDRGLA. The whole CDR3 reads CTCSAGDRGLAEQFF.

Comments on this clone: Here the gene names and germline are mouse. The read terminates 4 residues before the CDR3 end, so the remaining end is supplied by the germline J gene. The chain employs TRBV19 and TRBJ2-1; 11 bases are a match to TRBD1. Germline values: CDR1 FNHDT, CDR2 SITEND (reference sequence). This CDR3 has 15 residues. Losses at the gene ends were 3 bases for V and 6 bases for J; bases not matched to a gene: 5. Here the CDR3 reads CASSKGDRGFAEQFF. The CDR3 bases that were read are TGTGCCAGCAGTAAGGGGGACAGGGGGTTTGCT.

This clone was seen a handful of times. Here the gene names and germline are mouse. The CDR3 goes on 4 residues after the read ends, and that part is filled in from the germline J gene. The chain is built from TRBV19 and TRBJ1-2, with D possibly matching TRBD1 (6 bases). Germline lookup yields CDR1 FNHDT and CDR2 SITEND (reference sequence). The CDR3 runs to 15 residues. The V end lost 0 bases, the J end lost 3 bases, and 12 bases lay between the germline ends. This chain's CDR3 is CASSIGRGADSDYTF. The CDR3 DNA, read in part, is TGTGCCAGCAGTATAGGGCGGGGGGCGGACTCC.

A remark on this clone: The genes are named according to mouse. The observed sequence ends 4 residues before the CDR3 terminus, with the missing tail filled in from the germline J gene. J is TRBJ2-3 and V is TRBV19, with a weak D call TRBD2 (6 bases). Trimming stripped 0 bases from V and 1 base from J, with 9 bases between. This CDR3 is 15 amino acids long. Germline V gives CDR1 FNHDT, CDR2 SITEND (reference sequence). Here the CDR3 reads CASSIGGVGAETLYF. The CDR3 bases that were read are TGTGCCAGCAGTATAGGGGGGGTGGGTGCAGAA.

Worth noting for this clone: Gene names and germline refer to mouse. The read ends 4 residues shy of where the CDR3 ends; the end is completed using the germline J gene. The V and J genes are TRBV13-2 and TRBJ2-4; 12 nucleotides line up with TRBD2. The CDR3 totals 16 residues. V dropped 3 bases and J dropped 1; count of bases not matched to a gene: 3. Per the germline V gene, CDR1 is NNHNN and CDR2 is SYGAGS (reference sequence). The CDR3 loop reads CASGGGLGGGQNTLYF. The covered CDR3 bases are TGTGCCAGCGGTGGGGGACTGGGGGGTGGTCAAAAC.

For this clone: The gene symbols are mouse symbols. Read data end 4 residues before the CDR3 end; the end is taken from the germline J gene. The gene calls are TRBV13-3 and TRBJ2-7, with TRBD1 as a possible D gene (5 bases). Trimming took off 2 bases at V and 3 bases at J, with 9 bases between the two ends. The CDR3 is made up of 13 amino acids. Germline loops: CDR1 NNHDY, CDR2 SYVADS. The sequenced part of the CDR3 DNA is TGTGCCAGCAGTGAAGAGGGGTTCTAT. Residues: CASSEEGFY. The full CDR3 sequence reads CASSEEGFYEQYF.

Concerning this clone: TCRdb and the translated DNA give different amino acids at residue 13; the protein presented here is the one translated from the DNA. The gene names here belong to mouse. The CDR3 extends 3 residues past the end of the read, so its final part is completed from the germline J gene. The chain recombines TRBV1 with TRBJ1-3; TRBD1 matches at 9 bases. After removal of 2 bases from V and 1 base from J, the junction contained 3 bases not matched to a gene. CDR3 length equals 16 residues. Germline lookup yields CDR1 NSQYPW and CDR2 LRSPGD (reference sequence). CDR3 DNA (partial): TGCACCTGCAGTGCATGGGACAGGGAGTCTGGAAATACG. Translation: CTCSAWDRESGNT. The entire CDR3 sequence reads CTCSAWDRESGNTLYF.

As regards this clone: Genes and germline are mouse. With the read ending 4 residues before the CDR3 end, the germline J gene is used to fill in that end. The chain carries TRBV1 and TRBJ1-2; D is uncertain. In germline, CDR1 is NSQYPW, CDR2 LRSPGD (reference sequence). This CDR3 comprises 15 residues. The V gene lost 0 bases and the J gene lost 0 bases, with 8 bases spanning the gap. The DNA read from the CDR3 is TGCACCTGCAGTGCAGATCAGTTTGCAAACTCC. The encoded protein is CTCSADQFANS. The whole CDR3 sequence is CTCSADQFANSDYTF.

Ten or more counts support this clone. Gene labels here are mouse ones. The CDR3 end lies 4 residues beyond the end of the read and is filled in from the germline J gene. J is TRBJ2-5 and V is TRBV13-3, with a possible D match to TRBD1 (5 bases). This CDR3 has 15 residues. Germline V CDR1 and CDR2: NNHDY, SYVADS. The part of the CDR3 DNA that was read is TGTGCCAGCAGTGATGCCCTCCAGGGCAGAGAC. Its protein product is CASSDALQGRD. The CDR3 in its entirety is CASSDALQGRDTQYF.

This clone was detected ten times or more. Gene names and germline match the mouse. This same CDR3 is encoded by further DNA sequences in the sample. CDR3 amino acids: CASSDGDRAGERLFF. The CDR3 DNA, read in part, is TGTGCCAGCAGTGACGGGGACAGGGCGGGCGAA. The chain links TRBV13-3 to TRBJ1-4; TRBD1 agrees at 9 bases. The read ends 4 residues before the CDR3 terminus; that terminus is restored from the germline J gene. The CDR3 loop spans 15 amino acids. Germline CDR1 is NNHDY and CDR2 is SYVADS.

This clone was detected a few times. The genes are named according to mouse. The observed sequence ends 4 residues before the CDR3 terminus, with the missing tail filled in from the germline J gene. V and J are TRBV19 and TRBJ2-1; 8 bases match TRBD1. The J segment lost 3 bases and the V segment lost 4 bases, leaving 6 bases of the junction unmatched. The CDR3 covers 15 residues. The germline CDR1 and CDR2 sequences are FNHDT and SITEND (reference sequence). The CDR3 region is CASSQTGGGYAEQFF. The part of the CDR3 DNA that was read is TGTGCCAGCAGTCAAACAGGGGGTGGCTATGCT.

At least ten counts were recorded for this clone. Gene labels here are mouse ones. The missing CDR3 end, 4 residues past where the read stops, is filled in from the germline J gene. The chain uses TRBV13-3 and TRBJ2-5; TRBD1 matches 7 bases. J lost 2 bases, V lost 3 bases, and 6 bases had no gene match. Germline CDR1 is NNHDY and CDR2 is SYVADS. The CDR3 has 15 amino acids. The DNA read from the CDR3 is TGTGCCAGCAGTGTCGACAGGGTTTCCCAAGAC. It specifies CASSVDRVSQD. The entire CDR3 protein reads CASSVDRVSQDTQYF.

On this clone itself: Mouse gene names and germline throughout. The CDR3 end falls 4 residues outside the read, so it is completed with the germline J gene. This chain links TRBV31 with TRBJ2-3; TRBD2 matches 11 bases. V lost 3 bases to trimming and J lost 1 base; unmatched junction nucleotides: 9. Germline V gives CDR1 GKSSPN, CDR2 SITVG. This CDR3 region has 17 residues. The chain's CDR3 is CAWSPGLGGGGAETLYF. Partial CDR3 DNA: TGTGCCTGGAGCCCCGGACTGGGGGGCGGAGGTGCAGAA.

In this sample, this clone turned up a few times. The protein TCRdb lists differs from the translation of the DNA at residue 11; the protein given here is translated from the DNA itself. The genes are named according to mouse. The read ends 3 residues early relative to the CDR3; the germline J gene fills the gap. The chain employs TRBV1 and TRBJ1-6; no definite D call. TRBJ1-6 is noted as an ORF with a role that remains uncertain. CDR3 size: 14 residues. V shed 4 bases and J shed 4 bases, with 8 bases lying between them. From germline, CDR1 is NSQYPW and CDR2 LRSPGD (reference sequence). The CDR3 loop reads CTCSGETYNSPLYF. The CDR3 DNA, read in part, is TGCACCTGCAGTGGAGAAACATATAATTCGCCC.

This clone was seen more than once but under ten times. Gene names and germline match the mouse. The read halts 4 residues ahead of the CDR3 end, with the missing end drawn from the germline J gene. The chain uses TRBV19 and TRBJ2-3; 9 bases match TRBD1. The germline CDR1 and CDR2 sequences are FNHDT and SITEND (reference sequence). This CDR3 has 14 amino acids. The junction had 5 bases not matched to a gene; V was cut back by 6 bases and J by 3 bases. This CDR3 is CASIPGTGAETLYF. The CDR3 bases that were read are TGTGCCAGCATCCCCGGGACAGGGGCAGAA. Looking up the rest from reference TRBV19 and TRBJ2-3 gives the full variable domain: GGIITQTPKFLIGQEGQKLTLKCQQNFNHDTMYWYRQDSGKGLRLIYYSITENDLQKGDLSEGYDASREKKSSFSLTVTSAQKNEMAVFLCASIPGTGAETLYFGSGTRLTVL.

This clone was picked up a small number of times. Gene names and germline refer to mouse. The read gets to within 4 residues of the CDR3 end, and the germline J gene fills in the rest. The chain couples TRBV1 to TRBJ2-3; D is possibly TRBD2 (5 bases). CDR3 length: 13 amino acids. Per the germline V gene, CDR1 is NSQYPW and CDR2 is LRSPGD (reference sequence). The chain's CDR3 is CTCSAGWEETLYF. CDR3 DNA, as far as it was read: TGCACCTGCAGTGCAGGCTGGGAAGAA.

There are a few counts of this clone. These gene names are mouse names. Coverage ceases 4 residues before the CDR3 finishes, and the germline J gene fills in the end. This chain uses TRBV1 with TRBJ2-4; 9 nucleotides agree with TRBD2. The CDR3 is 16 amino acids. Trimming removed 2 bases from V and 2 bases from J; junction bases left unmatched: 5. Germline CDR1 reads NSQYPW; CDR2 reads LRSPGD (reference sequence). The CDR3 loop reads CTCSAKTGGIQNTLYF. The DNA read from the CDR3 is TGCACCTGCAGTGCAAAAACTGGGGGGATTCAAAAC.